Only a few counts were recorded for the clone carrying this T cell receptor beta chain. Its antigen is as yet unknown. This sample is drawn from a study of CD8+CD57+ T cells in acquired aplastic anemia. At the level of the study: Sorted cells (CD4+ and CD8+) yielded DNA amounts that averaged around 3.5 ug. Study-wide results and caveats: CD8+ Simpson's diversity did not differ significantly between patients and controls. Patients and controls turned out to have approximately 29 CD8+ CDR3 sequences in common.

For sequencing, patients were chosen who had shown expansion of CD8+CD57+ cells by flow cytometry. The template used for profiling TCR beta VDJ and CDR3 was genomic DNA. TCRdb re-analysed the reads in MiXCR, keeping a single row per CDR3 protein. The table records 120,000 or so distinct CDR3 sequences, about two fifths of them present only once. Germline loops: CDR1 MNHNS, CDR2 SASEGT. V lost 1 base to trimming and J lost 3 bases, with 7 bases between them. The length of the CDR3 is 13 residues. The J gene is TRBJ2-7, the V gene TRBV6-1; D unresolved. Sequencing was performed on sorted CD4+, CD8+, or CD8+CD57+ T cells (not recorded which) from PBMCs. This sequence originates from a human donor with aplastic anemia. CDR3 region: CASSEGADYEQYF. The CDR3 DNA reads as TGTGCCAGCAGTGAAGGGGCAGACTACGAGCAGTACTTC.